The T cell receptor beta chain described here comes from a study of T cell responses to AZD1222 COVID-19 vaccine. A word on this clone: Its cognate antigen is unknown.

It was second doses at about 4 or about 12 weeks that were pooled. This CDR3 has 14 amino acids. V lost 3 bases and J 4 bases, leaving 13 bases between the germline ends. Germline assignment: CDR1 SGHTS and CDR2 YDEGEE. Clones were sequenced by immunoSEQ multiplex PCR, and TCRdb holds only the in-frame ones, with some missing. The profile covers approximately 75,000 clones, with roughly nine tenths appearing a single time and approximately 1.3% taken by the ten largest. Findings and limits, study-wide: The donor cohort was predominantly white British with a female majority, and clonal diversity may have been underestimated. Vaccine-associated CD4 TCRs spanned spike, dominant at 160-218 and 743-854.

The receptor comes from an adult who received the AZD1222 COVID-19 vaccine. Here the sequenced sample was peripheral blood, taken 28 days after the second AZD1222 dose. The chain combines TRBV5-8 with TRBJ1-2, with D perhaps matching TRBD1 (5 bases). Written as DNA, the CDR3 is TGTGCCAGCAGCTCGGTTCAGGGTGTCTATGGCTACACCTTC. The encoded protein is CASSSVQGVYGYTF.